This TCR beta chain is drawn from a study of CDR3 diversity in severe acne. TCRdb fed the PCR reads into MiXCR, producing one record per CDR3 protein. The sample lists about 97,000 distinct CDR3 sequences, under 60% occurring once. This TCR was recovered from a male donor with acne. Material for sequencing was blood.

As DNA, the CDR3 is TGTGCCACCTCGAACGACAGGGGAGGCAATCAGCCCCAGCATTTT. It translates to CATSNDRGGNQPQHF. The chain employs TRBV15 and TRBJ1-5, with 8 bases matching TRBD1. Per germline, CDR1 LNHNV and CDR2 YYDKDF (reference sequence). The CDR3 is 15 amino acids. V dropped 8 bases and J dropped 2; count of bases not matched to a gene: 8.